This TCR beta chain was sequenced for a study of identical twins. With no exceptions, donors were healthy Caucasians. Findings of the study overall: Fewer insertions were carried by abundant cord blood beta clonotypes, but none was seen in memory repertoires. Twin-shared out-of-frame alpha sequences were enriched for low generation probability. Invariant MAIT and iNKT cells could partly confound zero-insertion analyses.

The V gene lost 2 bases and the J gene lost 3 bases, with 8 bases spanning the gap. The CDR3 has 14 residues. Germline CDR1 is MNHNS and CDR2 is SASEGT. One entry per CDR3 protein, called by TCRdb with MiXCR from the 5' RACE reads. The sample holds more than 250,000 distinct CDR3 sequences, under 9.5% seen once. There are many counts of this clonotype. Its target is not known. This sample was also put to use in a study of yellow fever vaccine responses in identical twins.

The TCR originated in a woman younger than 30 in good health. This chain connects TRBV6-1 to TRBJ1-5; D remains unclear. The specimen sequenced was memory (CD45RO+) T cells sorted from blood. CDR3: CASSESLDNQPQHF. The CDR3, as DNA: TGTGCCAGCAGTGAATCCTTGGACAATCAGCCCCAGCATTTT.